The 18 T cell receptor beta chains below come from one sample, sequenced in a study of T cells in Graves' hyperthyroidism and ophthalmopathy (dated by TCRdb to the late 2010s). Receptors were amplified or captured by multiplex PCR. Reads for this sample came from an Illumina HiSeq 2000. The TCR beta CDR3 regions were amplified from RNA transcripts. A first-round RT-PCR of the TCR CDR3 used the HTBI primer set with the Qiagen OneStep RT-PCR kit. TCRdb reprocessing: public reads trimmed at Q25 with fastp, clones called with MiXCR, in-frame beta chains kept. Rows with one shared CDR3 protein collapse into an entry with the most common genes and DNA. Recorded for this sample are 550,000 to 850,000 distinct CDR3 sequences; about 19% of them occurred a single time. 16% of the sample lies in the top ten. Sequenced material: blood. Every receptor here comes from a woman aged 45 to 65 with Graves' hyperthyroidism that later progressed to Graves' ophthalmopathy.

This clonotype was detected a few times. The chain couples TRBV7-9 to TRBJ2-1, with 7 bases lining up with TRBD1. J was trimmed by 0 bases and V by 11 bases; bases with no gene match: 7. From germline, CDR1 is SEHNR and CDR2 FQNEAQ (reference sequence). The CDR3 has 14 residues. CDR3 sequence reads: CAAGGQSSYNEQFF. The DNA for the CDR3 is TGTGCCGCAGGGGGACAGAGCTCCTACAATGAGCAGTTCTTC.

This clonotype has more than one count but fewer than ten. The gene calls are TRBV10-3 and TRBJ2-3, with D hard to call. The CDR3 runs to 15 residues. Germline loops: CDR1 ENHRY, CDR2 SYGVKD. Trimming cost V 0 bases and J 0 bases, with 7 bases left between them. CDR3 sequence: CAISESDFSTDTQYF. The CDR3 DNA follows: TGTGCCATCAGTGAGTCAGATTTTAGCACAGATACGCAGTATTTT.

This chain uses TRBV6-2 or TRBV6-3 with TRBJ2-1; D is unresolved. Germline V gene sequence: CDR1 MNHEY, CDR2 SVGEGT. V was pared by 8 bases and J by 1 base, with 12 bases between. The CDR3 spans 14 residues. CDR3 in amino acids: CASRPDGSYNEQFF. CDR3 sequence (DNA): TGTGCCAGCCGGCCCGACGGGTCCTACAATGAGCAGTTCTTC.

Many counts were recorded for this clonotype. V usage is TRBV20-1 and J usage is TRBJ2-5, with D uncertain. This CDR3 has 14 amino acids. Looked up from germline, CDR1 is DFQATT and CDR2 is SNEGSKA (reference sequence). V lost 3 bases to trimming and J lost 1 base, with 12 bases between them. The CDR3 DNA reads TGCAGTGCTAGGGCGGTCCCCCCCCAAGAGACCCAGTACTTC. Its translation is CSARAVPPQETQYF.

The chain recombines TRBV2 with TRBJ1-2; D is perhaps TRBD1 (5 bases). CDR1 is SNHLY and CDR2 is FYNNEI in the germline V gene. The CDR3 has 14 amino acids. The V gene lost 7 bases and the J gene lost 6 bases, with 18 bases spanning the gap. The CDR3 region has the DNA TGTGCCAGCACCGGACATGGAGGAAGGGATGGCTACACCTTC. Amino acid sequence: CASTGHGGRDGYTF. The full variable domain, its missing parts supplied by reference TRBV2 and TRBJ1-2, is EPEVTQTPSHQVTQMGQEVILRCVPISNHLYFYWYRQILGQKVEFLVSFYNNEISEKSEIFDDQFSVERPDGSNFTLKIRSTKLEDSAMYFCASTGHGGRDGYTFGSGTRLTVV.

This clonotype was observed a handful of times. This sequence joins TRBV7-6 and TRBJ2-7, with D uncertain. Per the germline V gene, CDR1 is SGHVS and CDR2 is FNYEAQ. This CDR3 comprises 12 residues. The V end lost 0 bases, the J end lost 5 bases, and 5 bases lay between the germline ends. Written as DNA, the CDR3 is TGTGCCAGCAGCTTAGCTAACGACGAGCAGTACTTC. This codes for CASSLANDEQYF.

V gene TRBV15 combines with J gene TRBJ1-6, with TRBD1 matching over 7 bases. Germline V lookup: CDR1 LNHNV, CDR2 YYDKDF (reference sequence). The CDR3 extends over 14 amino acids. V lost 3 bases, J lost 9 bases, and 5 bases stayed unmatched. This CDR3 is CATSSDRAISPLHF. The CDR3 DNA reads TGTGCCACCAGCAGCGACAGGGCGATTTCACCCCTCCACTTT.

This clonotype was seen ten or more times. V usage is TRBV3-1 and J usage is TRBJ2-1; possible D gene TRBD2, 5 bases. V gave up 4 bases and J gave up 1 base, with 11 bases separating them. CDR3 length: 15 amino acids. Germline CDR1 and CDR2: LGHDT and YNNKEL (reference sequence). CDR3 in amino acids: CASSRRLSSYNEQFF. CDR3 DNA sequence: TGTGCCAGCAGCCGACGACTAAGTTCCTACAATGAGCAGTTCTTC.

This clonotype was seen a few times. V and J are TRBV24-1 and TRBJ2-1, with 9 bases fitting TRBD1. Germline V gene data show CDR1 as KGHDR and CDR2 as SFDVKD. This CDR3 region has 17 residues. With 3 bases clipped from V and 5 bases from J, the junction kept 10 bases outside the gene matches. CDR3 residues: CATSDHTGTGKDNEQFF. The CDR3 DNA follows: TGTGCCACCAGTGATCACACCGGGACAGGGAAGGACAATGAGCAGTTCTTC.

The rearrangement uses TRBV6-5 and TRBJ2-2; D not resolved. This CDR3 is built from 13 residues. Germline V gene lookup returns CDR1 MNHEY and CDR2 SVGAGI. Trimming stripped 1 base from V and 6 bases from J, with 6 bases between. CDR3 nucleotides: TGTGCCAGCAGTTACTATCGTGCCGGGGAGCTGTTTTTT. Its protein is CASSYYRAGELFF.

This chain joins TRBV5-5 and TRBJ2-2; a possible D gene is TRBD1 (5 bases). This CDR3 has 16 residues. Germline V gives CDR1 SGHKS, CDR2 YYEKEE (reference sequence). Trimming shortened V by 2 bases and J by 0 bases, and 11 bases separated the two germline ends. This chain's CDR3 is CASSLFQGSNTGELFF. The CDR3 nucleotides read TGTGCCAGCAGCTTATTCCAGGGCTCGAACACCGGGGAGCTGTTTTTT.

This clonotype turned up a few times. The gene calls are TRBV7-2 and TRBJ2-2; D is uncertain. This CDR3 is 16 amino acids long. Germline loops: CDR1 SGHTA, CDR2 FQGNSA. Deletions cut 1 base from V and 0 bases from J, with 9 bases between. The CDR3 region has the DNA TGTGCCAGCAGCTTAGAACATCTCGCGAACACCGGGGAGCTGTTTTTT. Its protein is CASSLEHLANTGELFF.

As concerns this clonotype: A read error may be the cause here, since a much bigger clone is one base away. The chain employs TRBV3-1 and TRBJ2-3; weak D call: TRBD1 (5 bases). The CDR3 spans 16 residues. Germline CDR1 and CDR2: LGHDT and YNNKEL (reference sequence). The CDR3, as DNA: TGTGCCAGCAGCCACGGGTCCGCCTTGAACACAGGTACGCAGTATTTT. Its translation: CASSHGSALNTGTQYF.

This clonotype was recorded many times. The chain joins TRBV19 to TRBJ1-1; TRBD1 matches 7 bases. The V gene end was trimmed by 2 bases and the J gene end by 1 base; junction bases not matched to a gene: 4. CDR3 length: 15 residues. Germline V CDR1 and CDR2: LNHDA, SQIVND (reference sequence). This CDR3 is CASSISTGANTEAFF. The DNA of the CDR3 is TGTGCCAGTAGTATATCCACAGGGGCGAACACTGAAGCTTTCTTT.

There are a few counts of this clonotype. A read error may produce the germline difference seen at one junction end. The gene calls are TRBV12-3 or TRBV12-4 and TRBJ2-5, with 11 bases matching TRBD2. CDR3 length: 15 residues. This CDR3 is CASSVAGGWQETQYF. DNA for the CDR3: TGTGCCAGCAGTGTAGCGGGGGGGTGGCAAGAGACCCAGTACTTC.

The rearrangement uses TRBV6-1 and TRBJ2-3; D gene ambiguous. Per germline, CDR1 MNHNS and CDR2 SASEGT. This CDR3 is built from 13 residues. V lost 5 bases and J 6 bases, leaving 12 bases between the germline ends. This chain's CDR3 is CASSLTMIDTQYF. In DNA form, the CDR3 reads TGTGCCAGCAGTCTTACGATGATTGATACGCAGTATTTT.

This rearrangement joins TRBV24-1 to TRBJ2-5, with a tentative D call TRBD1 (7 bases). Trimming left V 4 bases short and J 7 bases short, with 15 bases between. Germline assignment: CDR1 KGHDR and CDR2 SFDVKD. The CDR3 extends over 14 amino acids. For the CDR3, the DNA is TGTGCCACCAGTGAGGAGGGGGCTTACGGGACCCAGTACTTC. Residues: CATSEEGAYGTQYF.

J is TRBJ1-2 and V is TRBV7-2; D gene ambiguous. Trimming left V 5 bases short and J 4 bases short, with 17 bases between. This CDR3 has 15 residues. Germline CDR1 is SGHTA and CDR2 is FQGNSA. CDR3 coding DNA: TGTGCCAGCAGCCCGGTAGGGAGACGACGCTATGGCTACACCTTC. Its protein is CASSPVGRRRYGYTF.